The 12 T cell receptor beta chains reported below all come from one sample, sequenced in a study of T cells in localized non-small cell lung cancer. This table comes from immunoSEQ multiplex PCR, and its TCRdb copy is limited to in-frame clones, with some not included. The sample includes approximately 81,000 clones, around 90% of them seen just once. Specimen: peripheral blood, collected before any cancer treatment. All receptors derive from a woman aged 40 to 75 with stage I squamous cell lung carcinoma.

This chain joins TRBV15 and TRBJ2-5, with 7 bases lining up with TRBD1. Trimming took 1 base from V and 2 from J; bases not matched to a gene: 1. CDR3 length equals 14 residues. Germline V gene data show CDR1 as LNHNV and CDR2 as YYDKDF (reference sequence). The CDR3 reads CATSRAGGQETQYF. The CDR3 DNA reads TGTGCCACCAGCAGAGCAGGGGGACAAGAGACCCAGTACTTC.

This clone showed up just once. The chain couples TRBV4-2 to TRBJ2-1, with no clear D. This CDR3 has 15 amino acids. CDR1 is LGHNA and CDR2 is YNFKEQ in the germline V gene. The V end lost 1 base, the J end lost 0 bases, and 7 bases lay between the germline ends. The CDR3 DNA reads as TGTGCCAGCAGCCAAGGCGTTAGCTCCTACAATGAGCAGTTCTTC. It specifies CASSQGVSSYNEQFF.

V is TRBV19 and J is TRBJ2-7, with TRBD1 matching over 7 bases. The trim removed 5 bases at V and 4 bases at J, leaving 11 bases unmatched. Germline CDR1 is LNHDA and CDR2 is SQIVND (reference sequence). This CDR3 is 15 amino acids long. Here the CDR3 DNA reads TGTGCCAGTAGTTCCGACACACAGGGGAAGTACGAGCAGTACTTC. As protein: CASSSDTQGKYEQYF.

The rearrangement joins TRBV6-6 to TRBJ2-1; tentative D call: TRBD2 (6 bases). Germline assignment: CDR1 MNHNY and CDR2 SVGAGI (reference sequence). There are 12 residues in the CDR3. Trimming removed 0 bases from V and 12 bases from J, with 9 bases in between. The CDR3 here is CASSYSGTWQFF. For the CDR3, the DNA is TGTGCCAGCAGTTACTCAGGGACTTGGCAGTTCTTC.

The V call is TRBV4-2, the J call TRBJ1-2; 12 bases map to TRBD1. Per the germline V gene, CDR1 is LGHNA and CDR2 is YNFKEQ. V lost 4 bases to trimming and J lost 2 bases; unmatched junction nucleotides: 2. This CDR3 spans 15 amino acids. This CDR3 is CASSLGQGANYGYTF. CDR3 in DNA: TGTGCCAGCAGCCTGGGACAGGGGGCGAACTATGGCTACACCTTC.

This chain links TRBV5-1 with TRBJ1-2; 7 bases are shared with TRBD1. Germline V gene lookup returns CDR1 SGHRS and CDR2 YFSETQ. The V segment lost 4 bases and the J segment 8 bases; nucleotides outside the gene matches: 11. The CDR3 length is 14 residues. DNA for the CDR3: TGCGCCAGCAGCGTCCTTCAGACAGGGCGCGGCTACACCTTC. Translation: CASSVLQTGRGYTF.

This chain links TRBV29-1 with TRBJ1-1; D is ambiguous. The CDR3 runs 14 residues. Deletions cut 2 bases from V and 7 bases from J, with 17 bases between. The V gene's germline CDR1 is SQVTM and CDR2 ANQGSEA. CDR3 region: CSVETGPTSDEAFF. In DNA, the CDR3 is TGCAGCGTTGAAACTGGGCCAACCAGTGATGAAGCTTTCTTT.

The chain combines TRBV6-1 with TRBJ2-7; D ambiguous. The CDR3 length is 15 residues. The V and J ends lost 0 bases and 2 bases respectively, with 11 bases between them. Germline loops: CDR1 MNHNS, CDR2 SASEGT. CDR3 residues: CASSEAAGSTYEQYF. The CDR3 DNA follows: TGTGCCAGCAGTGAAGCGGCAGGCTCCACCTACGAGCAGTACTTC.

The CDR3 loop reads CASSQVIGQGTYEQYF. CDR3 coding DNA: TGCGCCAGCAGCCAAGTTATTGGACAGGGAACCTACGAGCAGTACTTC. The chain couples TRBV4-1 to TRBJ2-7, with 8 nucleotides matching TRBD1. The CDR3 is 16 amino acids. Germline V CDR1 and CDR2: MGHRA, YSYEKL. Trimming cost V 1 base and J 2 bases; bases outside gene matches: 7.

V is TRBV19 and J is TRBJ2-2; D is uncertain. CDR1 is LNHDA and CDR2 is SQIVND in the germline V gene (reference sequence). V dropped 4 bases and J dropped 3 bases, with 6 bases sitting between them. This CDR3 comprises 13 residues. The CDR3 loop reads CASSTTDTGELFF. CDR3 nucleotide sequence: TGTGCCAGTAGTACTACAGACACCGGGGAGCTGTTTTTT.

The chain has TRBV18 and TRBJ1-2; D call uncertain. The CDR3 extends over 16 amino acids. Germline V CDR1 and CDR2: KGHSH, LQKENI. Trimming removed 3 bases from V and 1 base from J, with 15 bases in between. As DNA, the CDR3 is TGTGCCAGCTCACCGGCTTTCTCTAACAGTAACTATGGCTACACCTTC. This sequence encodes CASSPAFSNSNYGYTF.

J is TRBJ1-2 and V is TRBV6-5; D unclear. V was shortened by 4 bases and J by 2 bases, with 11 bases between the two germline ends. The CDR3 loop spans 14 amino acids. The germline CDR1 and CDR2 sequences are MNHEY and SVGAGI. The CDR3 coding sequence is TGTGCCAGCAGTTCCTGGACGGTGAACTATGGCTACACCTTC. Translated, it gives CASSSWTVNYGYTF.